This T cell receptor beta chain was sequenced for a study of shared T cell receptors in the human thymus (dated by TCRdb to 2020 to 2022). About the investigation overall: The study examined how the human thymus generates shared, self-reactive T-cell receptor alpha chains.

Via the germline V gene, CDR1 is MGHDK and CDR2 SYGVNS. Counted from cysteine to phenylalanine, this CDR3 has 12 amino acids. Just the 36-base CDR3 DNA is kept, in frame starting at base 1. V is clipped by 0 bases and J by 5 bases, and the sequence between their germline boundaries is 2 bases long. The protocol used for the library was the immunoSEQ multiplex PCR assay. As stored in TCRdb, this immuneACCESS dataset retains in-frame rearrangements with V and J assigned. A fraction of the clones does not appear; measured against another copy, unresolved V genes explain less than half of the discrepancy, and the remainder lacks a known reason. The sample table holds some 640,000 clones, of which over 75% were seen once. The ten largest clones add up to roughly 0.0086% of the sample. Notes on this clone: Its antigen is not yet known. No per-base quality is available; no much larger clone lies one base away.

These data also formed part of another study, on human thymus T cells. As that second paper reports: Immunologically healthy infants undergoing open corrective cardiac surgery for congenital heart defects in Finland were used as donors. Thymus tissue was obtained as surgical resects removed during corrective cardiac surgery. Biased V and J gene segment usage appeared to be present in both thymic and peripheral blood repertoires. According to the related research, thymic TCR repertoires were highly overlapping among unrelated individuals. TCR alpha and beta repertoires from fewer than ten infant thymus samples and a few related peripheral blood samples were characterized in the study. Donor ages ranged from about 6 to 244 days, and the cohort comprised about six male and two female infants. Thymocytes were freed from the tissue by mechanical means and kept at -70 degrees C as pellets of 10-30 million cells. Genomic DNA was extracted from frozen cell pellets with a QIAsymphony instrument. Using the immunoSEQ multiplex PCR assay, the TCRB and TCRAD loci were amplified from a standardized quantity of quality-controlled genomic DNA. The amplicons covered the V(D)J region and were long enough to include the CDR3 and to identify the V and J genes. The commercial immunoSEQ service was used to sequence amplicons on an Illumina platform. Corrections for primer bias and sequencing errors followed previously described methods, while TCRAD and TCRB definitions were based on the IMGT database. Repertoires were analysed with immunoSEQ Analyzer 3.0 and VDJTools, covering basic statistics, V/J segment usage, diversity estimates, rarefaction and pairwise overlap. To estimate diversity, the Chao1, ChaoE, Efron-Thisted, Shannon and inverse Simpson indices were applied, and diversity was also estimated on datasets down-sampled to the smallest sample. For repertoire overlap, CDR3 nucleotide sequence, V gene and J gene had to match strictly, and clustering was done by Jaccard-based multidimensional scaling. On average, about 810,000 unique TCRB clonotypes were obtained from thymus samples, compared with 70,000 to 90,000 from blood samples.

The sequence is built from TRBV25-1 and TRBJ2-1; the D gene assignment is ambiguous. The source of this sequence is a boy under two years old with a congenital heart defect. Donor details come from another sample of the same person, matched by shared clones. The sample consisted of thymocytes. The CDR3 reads CASSEYDNEQFF. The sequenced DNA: TGTGCCAGCAGTGAATACGACAATGAGCAGTTCTTC.